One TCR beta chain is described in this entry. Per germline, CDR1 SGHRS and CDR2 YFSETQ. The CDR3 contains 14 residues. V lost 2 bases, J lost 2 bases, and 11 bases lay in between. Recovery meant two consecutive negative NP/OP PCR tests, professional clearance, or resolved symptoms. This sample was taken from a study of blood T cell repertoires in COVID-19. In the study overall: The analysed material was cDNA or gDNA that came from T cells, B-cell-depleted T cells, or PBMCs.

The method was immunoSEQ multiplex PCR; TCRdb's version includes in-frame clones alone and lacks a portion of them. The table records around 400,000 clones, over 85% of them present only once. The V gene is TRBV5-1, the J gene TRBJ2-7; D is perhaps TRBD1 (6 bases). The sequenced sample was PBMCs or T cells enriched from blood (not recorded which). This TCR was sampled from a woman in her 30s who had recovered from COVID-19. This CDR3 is CASSFNRDTYEQYF. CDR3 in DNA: TGCGCCAGCAGCTTTAACAGGGATACCTACGAGCAGTACTTC.